This TCR beta chain was sequenced for a study of PD-L1 blockade in urothelial cancer. At the level of the study: The year 2014 saw patients start atezolizumab, 1,200 mg intravenously every 3 weeks. Males with bladder-origin urothelial cancer made up about 90% of the roughly 30 patients. The median number of T cells present in blood samples was around 150,000.

With V trimmed by 5 bases and J by 6 bases, 9 bases remained unmatched. In germline, CDR1 is SGHVS, CDR2 FQNEAQ. The CDR3 spans 14 residues. TCR analog templates of synthetic origin were spiked into each PCR. Sequenced by immunoSEQ multiplex PCR; TCRdb stores in-frame clones only, minus some. The sample has 35,000 to 45,000 clones, approximately 90% seen once. The gene calls are TRBV7-8 and TRBJ1-2; 7 bases agree with TRBD1. The receptor comes from a man aged 70-80 years with urothelial cancer. Here the sequenced sample was PBMCs, taken around atezolizumab (anti-PD-L1) treatment. The CDR3 reads CASSTGTADHGYTF. CDR3 nucleotides: TGTGCCAGCAGCACAGGGACAGCAGACCATGGCTACACCTTC.